The T cell receptor beta chain under discussion was sequenced for a study of cytomegalovirus exposure and HLA in healthy donors. Whole-study context: Previous work identified 90 million to 130 million unique TCR beta sequences from about 200 million T cells. Findings of the study overall: Earlier analysis looked at TCR beta V segments, and most were productive about 87% or about 30% of the time. Many donors shared some public TCRs, even though most TCR sequences were rare.

Note on this clone: Its cognate antigen is unknown.

The PCR employed 60 Vbeta primers together with 13 Jbeta primers. Original handling: A later analysis tallied about 80 million unique TCR beta chains, around 9.9 million of them shared. The assay was immunoSEQ multiplex PCR, and TCRdb's table has in-frame clones only and misses some. The DNA gave D and trimming, while V, J and clone size come from that table. The sample records roughly 140,000 clones, about 80% being singletons. The sequence came from an older woman in good health and CMV-seropositive. Sequences were obtained from PBMCs.

This CDR3 is CASSLDRGEQYF. The CDR3 nucleotides are TGTGCCAGCAGCTTAGATCGAGGGGAGCAGTACTTC. The chain links TRBV11-3 to TRBJ2-7, with a possible D match to TRBD2 (5 bases). In germline, CDR1 is SGHNT, CDR2 YENEEA. The CDR3 extends over 12 amino acids. V gave up 0 bases and J gave up 7 bases, with 7 bases separating them.